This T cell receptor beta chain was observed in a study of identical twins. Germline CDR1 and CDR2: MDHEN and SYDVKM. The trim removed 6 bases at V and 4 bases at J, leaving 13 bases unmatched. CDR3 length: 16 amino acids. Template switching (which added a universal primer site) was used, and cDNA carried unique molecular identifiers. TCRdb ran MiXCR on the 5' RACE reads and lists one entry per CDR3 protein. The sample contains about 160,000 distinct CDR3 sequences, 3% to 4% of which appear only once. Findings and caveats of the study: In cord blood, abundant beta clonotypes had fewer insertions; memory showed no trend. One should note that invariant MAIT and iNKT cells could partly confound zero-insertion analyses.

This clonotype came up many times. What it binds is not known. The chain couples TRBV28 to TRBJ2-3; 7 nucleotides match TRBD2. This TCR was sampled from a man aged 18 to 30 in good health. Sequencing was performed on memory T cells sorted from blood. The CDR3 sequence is CASRRASGNPSDTQYF. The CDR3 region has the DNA TGTGCCAGCAGGAGGGCTAGCGGAAACCCATCAGATACGCAGTATTTT.